A selection of T cell receptor beta chains follows, all from one sample in a study of CD8 T cells in ankylosing spondylitis. TCRdb used MiXCR to reprocess the 5' RACE reads, holding one entry per CDR3 protein. This sample has under 250,000 distinct CDR3 sequences, with around 8% found just once. Sequencing input: blood, either unsorted or a sorted T cell fraction (not recorded which). Receptor source: a female donor with ankylosing spondylitis or in good health (not recorded which). The CDR3 runs from the conserved cysteine through the conserved F or W. Fields, in order: V gene, D gene, J gene, clone size, CDR3 protein, CDR3 DNA. A D gene is named only where the DNA matches it firmly. Expanded clones are given a class, and other clones once, few, many or no size at all.

TRBV25-1	TRBD2	TRBJ2-7	many	CASSEFFRTGGPPDEQYF	TGTGCCAGCAGTGAATTCTTCCGTACGGGAGGGCCTCCCGACGAGCAGTACTTC
TRBV7-6	TRBD2	TRBJ2-7	many	CASSPWGEGGHYEQYF	TGTGCCAGCAGCCCCTGGGGAGAGGGAGGGCACTACGAGCAGTACTTC
TRBV27	TRBD1	TRBJ1-5	many	CASSPRQGMHSNQPQHF	TGTGCCAGCAGTCCGCGACAGGGAATGCATAGCAATCAGCCCCAGCATTTT
TRBV4-3	NA	TRBJ1-1	many	CASSVTGQNTEAFF	TGCGCCAGCAGCGTTACGGGGCAGAACACTGAAGCTTTCTTT
TRBV20-1	NA	TRBJ1-1	many	CSARDQAPLPEAFF	TGCAGTGCTAGAGATCAAGCACCTCTGCCTGAAGCTTTCTTT
TRBV28	NA	TRBJ1-1	many	CASMRGGETEAFF	TGTGCCAGCATGAGAGGGGGGGAGACTGAAGCTTTCTTT
TRBV2	NA	TRBJ2-1	few	CASNLRDGSSYNEQFF	TGTGCCAGCAACTTAAGAGACGGCAGCTCCTACAATGAGCAGTTCTTC
TRBV5-6	TRBD2	TRBJ2-1	NA	CASSLAGRVYNEQFF	TGTGCCAGCAGCTTGGCCGGGAGGGTTTACAATGAGCAGTTCTTC
TRBV12-3/TRBV12-4	TRBD1	TRBJ1-5	few	CASSPPPTGANQPQHF	TGTGCCAGCAGTCCCCCACCCACAGGGGCGAATCAGCCCCAGCATTTT
TRBV10-3	TRBD1	TRBJ2-5	NA	CAISEKGTGQGTQYF	TGTGCCATCAGTGAGAAAGGGACAGGCCAAGGGACCCAGTACTTC
TRBV7-6	TRBD1	TRBJ2-7	few	CASSEQDRGGYEQYF	TGTGCCAGCAGCGAGCAGGACAGGGGCGGATACGAGCAGTACTTC
TRBV20-1	NA	TRBJ1-5	many	CSARGGTDNQPQHF	TGCAGTGCTAGAGGAGGGACGGACAATCAGCCCCAGCATTTT
TRBV7-2	NA	TRBJ2-1	many	CASRDGILYEQFF	TGTGCCAGCAGGGACGGGATCCTCTATGAGCAGTTCTTC
TRBV19	NA	TRBJ2-3	many	CASKNPGQTPADTQYF	TGTGCCAGCAAGAACCCGGGCCAAACTCCGGCCGATACGCAGTATTTT
TRBV5-1	NA	TRBJ1-2	many	CASSGDGGALYGYTF	TGCGCCAGCAGCGGAGACGGCGGGGCGTTATATGGCTACACCTTC
TRBV28	TRBD2	TRBJ2-1	many	CAGGVSGRGNEQFF	TGTGCCGGCGGGGTTAGCGGGAGGGGCAATGAGCAGTTCTTC
TRBV20-1	NA	TRBJ2-1	many	CSARDLGTRLNEQFF	TGCAGTGCTAGAGATCTAGGGACACGACTTAATGAGCAGTTCTTC
TRBV6-2/TRBV6-3	TRBD1	TRBJ1-1	many	CASSGVDRVNTEAFF	TGTGCCAGCAGTGGCGTCGACAGGGTGAACACTGAAGCTTTCTTT
TRBV5-1	NA	TRBJ1-2	NA	CASSRMEGNYGYTF	TGCGCCAGCAGTCGGATGGAGGGAAATTATGGCTACACCTTC
TRBV20-1	NA	TRBJ2-3	many	CSALLSGDTQYF	TGCAGTGCTCTCCTTAGCGGAGATACGCAGTATTTT
TRBV20-1	TRBD2	TRBJ2-7	many	CSAVPGLAGTYEQYF	TGCAGTGCGGTCCCGGGACTAGCGGGCACCTACGAGCAGTACTTC
TRBV21-1	NA	TRBJ2-1	many	CASSQRQGSTYNEQFF	TGTGCCAGCAGCCAGCGACAGGGGTCGACCTACAATGAGCAGTTCTTC
TRBV29-1	NA	TRBJ2-1	few	CSVTVNEQFF	TGCAGCGTGACAGTCAATGAGCAGTTCTTC
TRBV28	TRBD1	TRBJ2-2	NA	CASSLSRTGNMKSTGELFF	TGTGCCAGCAGTTTGTCTCGGACAGGGAATATGAAAAGCACCGGGGAGCTGTTTTTT
TRBV12-3/TRBV12-4	TRBD2	TRBJ2-1	many	CASSFMGLADHNEQFF	TGTGCCAGCAGTTTTATGGGACTAGCGGACCACAATGAGCAGTTCTTC
TRBV28	TRBD2	TRBJ2-1	many	CASNLAGRYNEQFF	TGTGCCAGCAATCTAGCGGGGAGGTACAATGAGCAGTTCTTC
TRBV6-4	TRBD1	TRBJ1-1	NA	CASSHQGTGGTEAFF	TGTGCCAGCAGTCACCAAGGGACAGGGGGTACTGAAGCTTTCTTT
TRBV12-3/TRBV12-4	NA	TRBJ2-2	many	CASSPLTTGELFF	TGTGCCAGCAGTCCATTAACCACCGGGGAGCTGTTTTTT
TRBV7-9	NA	TRBJ1-3	many	CASSSRDSGNTIYF	TGTGCCAGCAGCTCGCGGGACTCTGGAAACACCATATATTTT
TRBV29-1	NA	TRBJ2-5	many	CSVLLANEGETQYF	TGCAGCGTTCTACTAGCCAACGAAGGAGAGACCCAGTACTTC
TRBV29-1	NA	TRBJ2-3	many	CSSQGGGTDTQYF	TGCAGCTCACAGGGGGGGGGGACAGATACGCAGTATTTT
TRBV7-9	NA	TRBJ2-3	few	CASSQYASVADTQYF	TGTGCCAGCAGCCAGTACGCGAGCGTCGCAGATACGCAGTATTTT
TRBV14	NA	TRBJ2-3	many	CASSVRIPTDTQYF	TGTGCCAGCAGCGTCAGGATTCCCACAGATACGCAGTATTTT
TRBV7-9	TRBD2	TRBJ2-4	many	CASSLGTSGNSNIQYF	TGTGCCAGCAGCTTAGGAACTAGCGGGAACTCAAACATTCAGTACTTC
TRBV20-1	TRBD1	TRBJ2-2	many	CSARSQGAAGELFF	TGCAGTGCTAGGAGCCAGGGGGCGGCCGGGGAGCTGTTTTTT
TRBV20-1	NA	TRBJ1-1	many	CSARGQGGGTEAFF	TGCAGTGCTAGGGGGCAGGGCGGGGGCACTGAAGCTTTCTTT
TRBV5-1	TRBD2	TRBJ2-7	many	CASSLVLAGKNEQYF	TGCGCCAGCAGCTTGGTACTAGCGGGAAAAAACGAGCAGTACTTC
TRBV7-6	NA	TRBJ1-5	many	CASSPPRGDQPQHF	TGTGCCAGCAGCCCACCGAGGGGCGATCAGCCCCAGCATTTT
TRBV20-1	NA	TRBJ2-6	many	CSASLGPLTGANVLTF	TGCAGTGCTAGTCTCGGCCCTCTCACTGGGGCCAACGTCCTGACTTTC
TRBV7-9	NA	TRBJ1-1	few	CASSFALTEAFF	TGTGCCAGCAGCTTCGCTCTGACTGAAGCTTTCTTT
TRBV13	NA	TRBJ2-1	many	CASSLGRRNEQFF	TGTGCCAGCAGCTTAGGCAGGCGGAATGAGCAGTTCTTC
TRBV6-5	NA	TRBJ2-7	NA	CASRSRGVGREQYF	TGTGCCAGCAGGTCTAGGGGGGTCGGACGGGAGCAGTACTTC
TRBV6-2/TRBV6-3	NA	TRBJ2-1	many	CASSFVASPMDEQFF	TGTGCCAGCAGTTTTGTCGCTAGCCCTATGGATGAGCAGTTCTTC
TRBV20-1	TRBD1	TRBJ2-2	NA	CSSGQGQGFPGELFF	TGCAGTTCTGGCCAGGGACAGGGGTTCCCCGGGGAGCTGTTTTTT
TRBV12-3/TRBV12-4	TRBD1	TRBJ1-1	many	CASSRRTGGTGKAFF	TGTGCCAGCAGTCGTCGGACAGGGGGGACAGGGAAAGCTTTCTTT
TRBV9	TRBD2	TRBJ2-5	many	CASSTASGQETQYF	TGTGCCAGCAGCACAGCTAGCGGCCAAGAGACCCAGTACTTC
TRBV6-1	TRBD1	TRBJ1-2	many	CASSTGQGATYGYTF	TGTGCCAGCAGCACCGGACAGGGGGCAACCTATGGCTACACCTTC
TRBV15	TRBD2	TRBJ2-7	many	CATSRAGGAYEQYF	TGTGCCACCAGCAGAGCGGGAGGCGCCTACGAGCAGTACTTC
TRBV20-1	NA	TRBJ1-1	many	CSADHSGGDTEAFF	TGCAGTGCCGACCACTCGGGGGGCGACACTGAAGCTTTCTTT
TRBV11-2	TRBD1	TRBJ1-1	many	CASSLRGGQGAGAFF	TGTGCCAGCAGCTTAAGGGGGGGACAGGGGGCAGGGGCTTTCTTT
TRBV7-8	TRBD1	TRBJ1-2	few	CASSLEDRGDIYGYTF	TGTGCCAGCAGCTTAGAGGACAGGGGCGATATCTATGGCTACACCTTC
TRBV20-1	TRBD2	TRBJ2-3	many	CSARGFGRTDTQYF	TGCAGTGCTAGGGGGTTCGGGAGGACAGATACGCAGTATTTT
TRBV29-1	TRBD2	TRBJ2-5	NA	CSVLAGLLGETQYF	TGCAGCGTCCTAGCGGGCCTCCTCGGGGAGACCCAGTACTTC
TRBV20-1	NA	TRBJ2-3	many	CSASEGPTDTQYF	TGCAGTGCTAGTGAAGGACCCACAGATACGCAGTATTTT